A selection of T cell receptor beta chains follows, all from one sample in a study of cytomegalovirus exposure and HLA in healthy donors. The repertoire was sequenced with immunoSEQ multiplex PCR; TCRdb's copy has only in-frame clones and lacks some. Among about 92,000 clones listed, 84% were seen once. The sequenced sample consisted of PBMCs. The receptors come from a woman younger than 30 in good health and CMV-seropositive. Each CDR3 is given with its conserved first and last residue. D genes are given only for firm matches. The size entry is marked missing in some rows and otherwise reads once, few, many or a size class.

V gene,J gene,clone size,D gene,CDR3 protein,CDR3 DNA
TRBV5-1,TRBJ2-7,NA,NA,CASSPVQGEQYF,TGCGCCAGCAGCCCCGTTCAGGGCGAGCAGTACTTC
TRBV15,TRBJ2-3,NA,TRBD2,CATSSARAGGDTQYF,TGTGCCACCAGCAGTGCCCGAGCGGGGGGAGATACGCAGTATTTT
TRBV9,TRBJ2-7,NA,NA,CASSVGGSGYEQYF,TGTGCCAGCAGCGTCGGAGGGTCTGGCTACGAGCAGTACTTC
TRBV5-6,TRBJ1-2,NA,NA,CASSTYQGVANYGYTF,TGTGCCAGCAGCACTTATCAAGGGGTGGCTAACTATGGCTACACCTTC
TRBV25-1,TRBJ2-2,few,NA,CASNSKSGSWTGELFF,TGTGCCAGCAATTCCAAATCCGGGAGCTGGACCGGGGAGCTGTTTTTT
TRBV9,TRBJ2-3,once,TRBD1,CASSINTGTVKSSTDTQYF,TGTGCCAGCAGCATAAACACCGGGACAGTCAAATCTAGCACAGATACGCAGTATTTT
TRBV5-1,TRBJ2-1,NA,NA,CASSLVGRNNEQFF,TGCGCCAGCAGCTTGGTCGGCAGGAACAATGAGCAGTTCTTC
TRBV4-2,TRBJ2-6,few,NA,CASSQDGSSGANVLTF,TGTGCCAGCAGCCAAGACGGTAGCTCTGGGGCCAACGTCCTGACTTTC
TRBV6-1,TRBJ2-7,NA,TRBD1,CASSTGGYEQYF,TGTGCCAGCAGTACAGGGGGCTACGAGCAGTACTTC
TRBV12-5,TRBJ2-5,NA,TRBD2,CASGNEGLAGETQYF,TGTGCTAGTGGAAACGAAGGACTAGCGGGTGAGACCCAGTACTTC
TRBV6-5,TRBJ2-3,NA,TRBD2,CASSYGTSRSDTQYF,TGTGCCAGCAGTTACGGGACTAGCAGATCAGATACGCAGTATTTT
TRBV5-1,TRBJ2-3,NA,TRBD2,CATKTSSTTDTQYF,TGCGCCACCAAGACTAGCAGCACCACAGATACGCAGTATTTT
TRBV28,TRBJ2-7,NA,TRBD2,CASTYPTTSGRTYEQYF,TGTGCCAGCACCTATCCAACCACTAGCGGGCGTACCTACGAGCAGTACTTC
TRBV5-1,TRBJ1-1,NA,NA,CASSLGGIEAFF,TGCGCCAGCAGCTTGGGGGGCATTGAAGCTTTCTTT
TRBV10-3,TRBJ1-1,NA,NA,CATTGNTEAFF,TGTGCCACGACAGGGAACACTGAAGCTTTCTTT
TRBV6-6,TRBJ1-1,few,TRBD1,CASRNQGGTEAFF,TGTGCCAGCAGAAATCAGGGGGGCACTGAAGCTTTCTTT
TRBV6-1,TRBJ1-4,NA,NA,CASSAQAGALNEKLFF,TGTGCCAGCAGTGCCCAGGCAGGGGCCCTTAATGAAAAACTGTTTTTT
TRBV2,TRBJ2-3,NA,TRBD2,CASSEAGLAGGPIPNTQYF,TGTGCCAGCAGTGAAGCAGGACTAGCGGGAGGGCCCATACCTAATACGCAGTATTTT
TRBV5-4,TRBJ2-5,NA,TRBD1,CASSSGQGAETQYF,TGTGCCAGCAGCTCGGGACAGGGGGCTGAGACCCAGTACTTC
TRBV4-2,TRBJ2-1,NA,TRBD2,CASSQPGLAGAGYNEQFF,TGTGCCAGCAGCCAACCGGGACTAGCGGGAGCTGGGTACAATGAGCAGTTCTTC
TRBV6-6,TRBJ1-6,NA,TRBD1,CASSRDRGNPNSPLHF,TGTGCCAGCAGCCGGGACAGGGGAAATCCTAATTCACCCCTCCACTTT
TRBV19,TRBJ2-1,NA,TRBD2,CASSARLASQFYEQFF,TGTGCCAGTAGTGCGCGACTAGCCTCCCAGTTCTATGAGCAGTTCTTC
TRBV9,TRBJ2-1,NA,NA,CASSVGYGSYNEQFF,TGTGCCAGCAGCGTAGGGTACGGGTCCTACAATGAGCAGTTCTTC
TRBV6-5,TRBJ2-7,NA,TRBD1,CASSYSDRAEQYF,TGTGCCAGCAGTTACTCGGACAGGGCCGAGCAGTACTTC
TRBV4-1,TRBJ2-7,NA,TRBD1,CASSQGHLLSGTGTYEQYF,TGCGCCAGCAGCCAAGGTCACCTTCTTAGTGGGACAGGGACCTACGAGCAGTACTTC
TRBV7-9,TRBJ2-7,NA,TRBD1,CASSSSTGYYEQYF,TGTGCCAGCAGCTCCTCGACAGGGTACTACGAGCAGTACTTC
TRBV6-5,TRBJ2-1,NA,TRBD2,CASSLRSGNYNEQFF,TGTGCCAGCAGTCTTCGTAGCGGGAACTACAATGAGCAGTTCTTC
TRBV28,TRBJ1-1,NA,NA,CASSLALRGGYTEAFF,TGTGCCAGCAGTTTAGCCCTGAGGGGGGGTTATACTGAAGCTTTCTTT
TRBV28,TRBJ1-2,NA,NA,CASSLLPTGGYTF,TGTGCCAGCAGTTTATTACCGACAGGCGGCTACACCTTC
TRBV2,TRBJ2-2,once,TRBD1,CASVRGQVGELFF,TGTGCCAGCGTCAGGGGGCAGGTCGGGGAGCTGTTTTTT
TRBV7-9,TRBJ1-2,NA,NA,CASSHGGGNVGYTF,TGTGCCAGCAGCCACGGGGGGGGAAATGTTGGCTACACCTTC
TRBV9,TRBJ1-1,NA,TRBD1,CASSDFGAGGAFF,TGTGCCAGCAGTGATTTCGGGGCAGGGGGAGCTTTCTTT
TRBV7-8,TRBJ2-1,NA,TRBD2,CASSSRLAGVDEQFF,TGTGCCAGCAGCTCTAGACTAGCGGGAGTGGATGAGCAGTTCTTC
TRBV2,TRBJ2-1,NA,NA,CASIKGIAEISYNEQFF,TGTGCCAGCATCAAGGGGATAGCGGAAATCTCCTACAATGAGCAGTTCTTC
TRBV2,TRBJ1-5,few,TRBD1,CASSEDRTGVQPQHF,TGTGCCAGCAGTGAGGATAGGACAGGGGTTCAGCCCCAGCATTTT
TRBV5-1,TRBJ2-1,NA,TRBD2,CASSLGGLARSYNEQFF,TGCGCCAGCAGCTTGGGGGGACTAGCGAGGTCCTACAATGAGCAGTTCTTC
TRBV13,TRBJ2-3,NA,NA,CASSPPGSTDTQYF,TGTGCCAGCAGCCCTCCAGGGAGCACAGATACGCAGTATTTT
TRBV5-6,TRBJ2-3,NA,NA,CASSLYGPRTDTQYF,TGTGCCAGCAGCTTGTATGGGCCCCGCACAGATACGCAGTATTTT
TRBV6-1,TRBJ2-5,NA,NA,CASTPWGEETQYF,TGTGCCAGCACTCCTTGGGGGGAAGAGACCCAGTACTTC
TRBV7-9,TRBJ1-4,NA,TRBD1,CASSDRQGGEKLFF,TGTGCCAGCAGCGACAGACAGGGTGGTGAAAAACTGTTTTTT
TRBV7-9,TRBJ1-1,NA,NA,CASSWAIRMNTEAFF,TGTGCCAGCAGTTGGGCCATCCGGATGAACACTGAAGCTTTCTTT
TRBV5-5,TRBJ2-1,NA,NA,CASSLDPKWHEQFF,TGTGCCAGCAGCTTGGACCCCAAGTGGCATGAGCAGTTCTTC
TRBV5-1,TRBJ1-2,NA,TRBD1,CASSFGTGGLANYGYTF,TGCGCCAGCAGCTTTGGTACAGGGGGCTTAGCTAACTATGGCTACACCTTC
TRBV29-1,TRBJ1-1,NA,NA,CSVDRNTEAFF,TGCAGCGTGGACAGGAACACTGAAGCTTTCTTT
TRBV6-6,TRBJ2-7,once,TRBD2,CASSYDEAGFYEQYF,TGTGCCAGCAGTTACGATGAAGCGGGATTCTACGAGCAGTACTTC
TRBV11-2,TRBJ2-7,NA,NA,CASSITGLGYEQYF,TGTGCCAGCAGCATTACAGGGCTTGGTTACGAGCAGTACTTC
TRBV14,TRBJ1-6,NA,NA,CASSQGSGLLAPPLHF,TGTGCCAGCAGCCAAGGATCGGGACTCCTCGCACCACCCCTCCACTTT
TRBV6-1,TRBJ2-5,NA,NA,CASSEALARQETQYF,TGTGCCAGCAGTGAAGCGCTAGCGAGGCAAGAGACCCAGTACTTC
TRBV19,TRBJ2-7,NA,TRBD2,CASRHNPRTRGEQYF,TGTGCCAGTAGACACAATCCCCGGACTAGGGGCGAGCAGTACTTC
TRBV5-6,TRBJ2-1,NA,NA,CASSLGVGAYNEQFF,TGTGCCAGCAGCTTGGGTGTAGGGGCCTACAATGAGCAGTTCTTC
TRBV5-6,TRBJ1-2,NA,NA,CASSLGPMQGRGYTF,TGTGCCAGCAGCTTGGGGCCCATGCAGGGGCGCGGCTACACCTTC
TRBV2,TRBJ2-3,NA,TRBD2,CASRLGGSAADTQYF,TGTGCCAGCCGGTTGGGGGGGTCTGCGGCAGATACGCAGTATTTT